Reported below is one T cell receptor (beta chain). Its cognate antigen is unknown. Relative to the germline gene, one junction end is altered; a read error may explain this. The CDR3 extends over 13 amino acids. CDR1 and CDR2 from the germline V gene are SGHTA and FQGTGA. The data are from a study of CD8+CD57+ T cells in acquired aplastic anemia. At the level of the study: On average, sorted CD4+ and CD8+ cells gave 3 to 3.5 ug of DNA.

The study's findings and limits: The study found no significant CD8+ Simpson's diversity difference between patients and controls. Patients and controls had in common twenty-nine CD8+ CDR3 sequences.

TCR beta VDJ and CDR3 profiling used genomic DNA as template. One entry per CDR3 protein results from TCRdb running MiXCR on the reads. Of approximately 250,000 distinct CDR3 sequences in the sample, roughly 80% were seen once. For sequencing, patients were chosen who had shown expansion of CD8+CD57+ cells by flow cytometry. The blood sampling took place in patients who had so far received no therapy. This TCR was sampled from a human donor with aplastic anemia. The sequenced sample was sorted CD4+, CD8+, or CD8+CD57+ T cells (not recorded which) from PBMCs. This chain links TRBV7-3 with TRBJ2-3; perhaps TRBD1 as D (7 bases). CDR3 DNA: TGTGCCAGCTCACAGGGGAGGATGAACACTGAAGCTTTT. It is translated as CASSQGRMNTEAF.